One sample yielded the 11 T cell receptor beta chains listed below, sequenced in a study of identical twins. Each CDR3 protein is one row after TCRdb ran MiXCR on the 5' RACE reads. This sample has about 290,000 distinct CDR3 sequences, with roughly 10% found just once. This sample was shared with a second study, whose subject was yellow fever vaccine responses in identical twins.

Sequencing was performed on CD8+ T cells sorted from blood. The receptor set was obtained from a woman in her late teens or twenties in good health.

Only a few counts were recorded for this clonotype. This chain links TRBV10-3 with TRBJ2-7; the D gene is possibly TRBD1 (5 bases). The germline V gene has CDR1 ENHRY and CDR2 SYGVKD. This CDR3 has 16 residues. Trimming stripped 0 bases from V and 3 bases from J, with 15 bases between. The CDR3 DNA reads TGTGCCATCAGTGAGTCAGCACCTTCAGGGAACTACGAGCAGTACTTC. Translated: CAISESAPSGNYEQYF.

Many counts were recorded for this clonotype. One end of the junction is discordant with germline, which a read error may explain. This CDR3 reads CATSRAVSYNEQFF. DNA for the CDR3: TGTGCCACCAGTAGAGCCGTCTCGTACAATGAGCAGTTCTTC. The V gene is TRBV15, the J gene TRBJ2-1; D gene unclear. CDR1 is LNHNV, CDR2 YYDKDF, per germline (reference sequence). The CDR3 covers 14 residues.

The chain uses TRBV29-1 and TRBJ1-2; 7 nucleotides match TRBD1. The CDR3 extends over 13 amino acids. Germline CDR1 and CDR2: SQVTM and ANQGSEA. V lost 5 bases to trimming and J lost 3 bases; unmatched junction nucleotides: 6. The CDR3 loop reads CSVRWTGDYGYTF. The CDR3 DNA reads as TGCAGCGTTCGTTGGACAGGAGACTATGGCTACACCTTC.

This clonotype was observed a few times. The chain couples TRBV10-3 to TRBJ2-7; TRBD1 matches at 8 bases. The length of the CDR3 is 12 residues. Germline trimming cut 7 bases from V and 6 bases from J; bases unmatched to any gene: 5. Looked up from germline, CDR1 is ENHRY and CDR2 is SYGVKD. The CDR3 DNA reads TGTGCCATCATGGGGGACAGGCTCGAGCAGTACTTC. The encoded protein is CAIMGDRLEQYF.

This clonotype was detected a few times. CDR3 residues: CASSLDLAGVSNEQFF. Written as DNA, the CDR3 is TGTGCCAGCAGCTTAGATCTGGCGGGAGTGAGTAATGAGCAGTTCTTC. The chain couples TRBV11-2 to TRBJ2-1; 7 bases match TRBD2. The germline V gene has CDR1 SGHAT and CDR2 FQNNGV. The CDR3 contains 16 residues. V shed 0 bases and J 7 bases; nucleotides not matched to a gene: 9.

This clonotype came up a few times. The chain couples TRBV5-5 to TRBJ2-5, with TRBD1 identical over 7 bases. Germline V gene sequence: CDR1 SGHKS, CDR2 YYEKEE (reference sequence). The CDR3 runs 14 residues. V was pared by 4 bases and J by 2 bases, with 5 bases of the junction left unmatched. CDR3 protein: CASSTGTVQETQYF. DNA of the CDR3: TGTGCCAGCAGCACAGGGACAGTACAAGAGACCCAGTACTTC.

This clonotype was found a few times. The chain has TRBV20-1 and TRBJ1-1; D call uncertain. The CDR3 totals 13 residues. Germline assignment: CDR1 DFQATT and CDR2 SNEGSKA (reference sequence). V lost 0 bases and J lost 1, with 6 bases in between. The CDR3, as DNA: TGCAGTGCTAGAGAGGCAGCGAACACTGAAGCTTTCTTT. It yields the protein CSAREAANTEAFF.

The chain is built from TRBV11-2 and TRBJ2-3; D not resolved. Trimming left V 6 bases short and J 6 bases short, with 13 bases between. Germline V gene lookup returns CDR1 SGHAT and CDR2 FQNNGV. The CDR3 has 13 residues. The CDR3 spells CASRAALLDTQYF. CDR3 coding DNA: TGTGCCAGCAGAGCCGCCTTGCTGGATACGCAGTATTTT.

The table lists this clonotype with many counts. The chain joins TRBV11-2 to TRBJ2-2; tentative D call: TRBD1 (5 bases). This CDR3 has 17 residues. Per germline, CDR1 SGHAT and CDR2 FQNNGV. V was pared by 1 base and J by 6 bases, with 18 bases between. The CDR3 is CASSLAPRMGRPGELFF. CDR3 DNA: TGTGCCAGCAGCTTAGCCCCCCGTATGGGGCGACCCGGGGAGCTGTTTTTT.

This sequence joins TRBV20-1 and TRBJ2-7; no firm D call. V was clipped by 1 base and J by 5 bases, with 9 bases between them. Looked up from germline, CDR1 is DFQATT and CDR2 is SNEGSKA (reference sequence). This CDR3 has 12 amino acids. The CDR3 reads CSARVVENEQYF. CDR3 DNA sequence: TGCAGTGCTAGAGTGGTAGAGAACGAGCAGTACTTC.

This clonotype was counted at least ten times. CDR3 nucleotides: TGTGCCACCAGTGATCCCAGACAGGGAGAGACCCAGTACTTC. It yields the protein CATSDPRQGETQYF. The V call is TRBV24-1, the J call TRBJ2-5, with 7 bases aligning to TRBD1. The germline V gene has CDR1 KGHDR and CDR2 SFDVKD. The CDR3 covers 14 residues. Trimming removed 3 bases from V and 4 bases from J; junction bases left unmatched: 4.